Listed below are T cell receptor beta chains from one sample, sequenced in a study of T-cell reconstitution after alpha-beta-depleted transplantation in children. Each CDR3 protein is one row after TCRdb ran MiXCR on the PCR reads. The table lists around 440,000 distinct CDR3 sequences, 10% to 13% of them singletons, with roughly 2.1% in the top ten. The material sequenced was PBMCs, taken before TCRalphabeta/CD19-depleted stem cell transplant. The receptor source for this set is a child aged 2-15 years with inherited bone marrow failure, due to receive a stem cell transplant. Each CDR3 is given with its conserved first and last residue. The order of the fields is clone size, V gene, D gene, J gene, CDR3 DNA, CDR3 protein. D genes are given only for firm matches. Clone size appears in some rows only: once, few, many, or a class for an expanded clone.

.	TRBV19	TRBD1	TRBJ2-7	TGTGCCTGTAGTTGGGACAGGGGGACCTACGAGCAGTACTTC	CACSWDRGTYEQYF
few	TRBV7-9	TRBD2	TRBJ2-1	TGTGCCAGCAGCTTTGAGCGGGGATACAATGAGCAGTTCTTC	CASSFERGYNEQFF
.	TRBV19	.	TRBJ2-5	TGTGCCAGTAGTCTGGCCAACGGTCGGCAAGAGACCCAGTACTTC	CASSLANGRQETQYF
.	TRBV5-6	TRBD1	TRBJ2-7	TGTGCCAGCAGCTGGACAGGGGGCGAGCAGTACTTC	CASSWTGGEQYF
few	TRBV7-9	TRBD1	TRBJ1-5	TGTGCCAGCAGCTCCGGACAGGAACTCGATCAGCCCCAGCATTTT	CASSSGQELDQPQHF
many	TRBV29-1	.	TRBJ2-1	TGCAGCGTTGATTGGGCTAGGTGGCGGAACTACAATGAGCAGTTCTTC	CSVDWARWRNYNEQFF
many	TRBV20-1	.	TRBJ2-5	TGCAGTGCTAGAGATCGATTGGAGACCCAGTACTTC	CSARDRLETQYF
many	TRBV20-1	.	TRBJ2-4	TGCAGTGCCCAACGGACGACGCTAGCCAAAAACATTCAGTACTTC	CSAQRTTLAKNIQYF
many	TRBV20-1	.	TRBJ1-4	TGCAGTGTTGCGACGGAGACCCGCGAAGCTAATGAAAAACTGTTTTTT	CSVATETREANEKLFF
many	TRBV28	TRBD1	TRBJ1-4	TGTGCCAGCAGTACCCCCAGGGGGATGAAGGAAAAACTGTTTTTT	CASSTPRGMKEKLFF
many	TRBV20-1	TRBD2	TRBJ2-1	TGCAGTGCTCGCGGAGCGGGAGGGGACAATGAGCAGTTCTTC	CSARGAGGDNEQFF
once	TRBV10-3	.	TRBJ1-5	TGTGCCATCAGCCAGGATCGCGATCAGCCCCAGCATTTT	CAISQDRDQPQHF
many	TRBV5-1	.	TRBJ2-2	TGCGCCAGCAGCGCGCACAAGAACACCGGGGAGCTGTTTTTT	CASSAHKNTGELFF
many	TRBV9	.	TRBJ2-7	TGTGCCAGCAGCCCGCAACCCGGGAAATACGAGCAGTACTTC	CASSPQPGKYEQYF
.	TRBV24-1	TRBD2	TRBJ2-7	TGTGCCACCAGTGACGGGACTAGCGGGAGGTCCCTCTACGAGCAGTACTTC	CATSDGTSGRSLYEQYF
.	TRBV19	TRBD1	TRBJ2-7	TGTGCCACCTGGGACAGGGACTCCTACGAGCAGTACTTC	CATWDRDSYEQYF
many	TRBV27	TRBD1	TRBJ1-6	TGTGCCAGCAGACCAGGGACAGGGGATCTTCCACCCCTCCACTTT	CASRPGTGDLPPLHF
.	TRBV2	.	TRBJ1-2	TGTGCCAGCGGCTATAACGGCTATGGCTACACCTTC	CASGYNGYGYTF
many	TRBV4-3	.	TRBJ2-7	TGCGCCAGCAGCCAAGATCTCTATGGCAACTCCTACGAGCAGTACTTC	CASSQDLYGNSYEQYF
many	TRBV5-5	TRBD1	TRBJ2-7	TGTGCCAGCGGGATCTCATGGGGGACAGACACCTACGAGCAGTACTTC	CASGISWGTDTYEQYF
many	TRBV7-9	TRBD2	TRBJ2-5	TGTGCCAGCAGTTTCCCGGGACTAGCGGAACAAGAGACCCAGTACTTC	CASSFPGLAEQETQYF
many	TRBV5-5	.	TRBJ2-1	TGTGCCAGCAGTCGGGTGAGCTCCTACAATGAGCAGTTCTTC	CASSRVSSYNEQFF
many	TRBV5-1	TRBD2	TRBJ2-7	TGCGCCAGCAGGAAAACTAGCGGGATAACCTACGAGCAGTACTTC	CASRKTSGITYEQYF
few	TRBV7-6	.	TRBJ2-3	TGTGCCAGCAGCTTATCGGGGGGCTGGGGAGATACGCAGTATTTT	CASSLSGGWGDTQYF
.	TRBV10-3	.	TRBJ2-3	TGTGCCATCAGTGAGTCCCCGGACGGGCTTAGCACAGATACGCAGTATTTT	CAISESPDGLSTDTQYF
many	TRBV9	TRBD2	TRBJ2-1	TGTGCCAGCAGCGTCTTAGGGGGTAAGACTAGCGCGGTCTTGAATGAGCAGTTCTTC	CASSVLGGKTSAVLNEQFF
.	TRBV4-3	.	TRBJ2-7	TGCGCCAGCAGCCAAGAAGAGGGACTCCTGTACGAGCAGTACTTC	CASSQEEGLLYEQYF
few	TRBV5-1	TRBD2	TRBJ2-1	TGCGCCAGCAGCTTGCGGGAGGACCTCTACAATGAGCAGTTCTTC	CASSLREDLYNEQFF
many	TRBV5-1	.	TRBJ2-3	TGCGCCAGCAGCTTGTCGCGGGCAATCACATATACGCAGTATTTT	CASSLSRAITYTQYF
.	TRBV21-1	.	TRBJ1-6	TGTGCCAGCAGCAAAAGACAGGGAGGGTTCAATTCACCCCTCCACTTT	CASSKRQGGFNSPLHF
many	TRBV5-1	TRBD1	TRBJ1-4	TGCGCCAGCAGACCGGGACAGGCGGATGAAAAACTGTTTTTT	CASRPGQADEKLFF
.	TRBV27	.	TRBJ2-3	TGTGCCAGCAGCCTCCCCGGCGGGGTCACGACAGATACGCAGTATTTT	CASSLPGGVTTDTQYF
many	TRBV28	.	TRBJ1-4	TGTGCCAGCAGCCGAGACACCAATGAAAAACTGTTTTTT	CASSRDTNEKLFF
many	TRBV19	.	TRBJ2-2	TGTGCCAGTAATGGGTGGAGCTCCGGAGCTAACACCGGGGAGCTGTTTTTT	CASNGWSSGANTGELFF
few	TRBV30	TRBD1	TRBJ2-7	TGTGCCTGGACTAGAAGACAGGGGCTATCCTACGAGCAGTACTTC	CAWTRRQGLSYEQYF
many	TRBV10-3	.	TRBJ1-1	TGTGCCATCAGTGATGTGGAGGCCATGAACACTGAAGCTTTCTTT	CAISDVEAMNTEAFF